This TCR beta chain was identified during a study of beta chain features in type 1 diabetes. As concerns this clone: Antigen specificity is unknown.

A heparinised blood draw that averaged around 100 mL was obtained once from each donor. cDNA synthesis used the whole RNA isolate, giving expressed TCRB sequences. An average of about 3.5 million reads was obtained for naive, central memory and regulatory T cell samples. The assay was immunoSEQ multiplex PCR, and TCRdb's table has in-frame clones only and misses some. The table includes some 220,000 clones, roughly a tenth detected once. Study-wide results and limits: In the patient group, naive, central memory and Treg TCRB repertoires seemed more alike than in the healthy donor group.

The receptor was isolated from a man aged 18 to 30 in good health. Sequencing was performed on central memory CD4+ T cells from blood.

In nucleotides, the CDR3 is TGTGCCAGCAGCTCCGGGACAGGACCCCATGGCTACACCTTC. This sequence encodes CASSSGTGPHGYTF. The chain recombines TRBV5-6 with TRBJ1-2, with 8 positions matching TRBD1. Germline V gene lookup returns CDR1 SGHDT and CDR2 YYEEEE. The CDR3 length is 14 residues. J lost 6 bases, V lost 3 bases, and 7 bases had no gene match.